Following are 4 T cell receptor beta chains from one sample sequenced in a study of cytomegalovirus exposure and HLA in healthy donors. PCR amplification relied on 60 Vbeta primers (plus 13 Jbeta primers). Clones were sequenced by immunoSEQ multiplex PCR, and TCRdb holds only the in-frame ones, with some missing. The table shows about 140,000 clones, with approximately 80% occurring only once. Material: PBMCs. Receptors were obtained from a male donor in good health and CMV-seronegative.

This clone was observed once. The gene calls are TRBV6-5 and TRBJ1-4; TRBD1 is a possible D gene (6 bases). V lost 6 bases, J lost 0 bases, and 11 bases lay in between. The germline gives CDR1 MNHEY, CDR2 SVGAGI. This CDR3 contains 15 residues. In DNA, the CDR3 is TGTGCCAGCAGGGACAGACTTGCAACTAATGAAAAACTGTTTTTT. It translates to CASRDRLATNEKLFF.

The rearrangement links TRBV6-6 to TRBJ1-1; the D gene is possibly TRBD1 (6 bases). CDR1 is MNHNY, CDR2 SVGAGI, per germline (reference sequence). The CDR3 totals 13 residues. Trimming removed 11 bases from V and 0 bases from J, with 13 bases in between. Here the CDR3 reads CALRDILNTEAFF. CDR3 nucleotide sequence: TGTGCCCTCCGGGACATTTTGAACACTGAAGCTTTCTTT.

This chain joins TRBV18 and TRBJ1-4, with TRBD1 as a possible D gene (6 bases). Trimming took off 3 bases at V and 5 bases at J, with 19 bases between the two ends. The CDR3 consists of 17 residues. Germline V gene sequence: CDR1 KGHSH, CDR2 LQKENI. CDR3 amino acids: CASSPLQGELGNEKLFF. The DNA for the CDR3 is TGTGCCAGCTCACCTCTACAGGGAGAGCTTGGAAATGAAAAACTGTTTTTT.

The chain carries TRBV6-6 and TRBJ2-3; the D is unclear. V was clipped by 2 bases and J by 3 bases, with 9 bases between them. This CDR3 region has 14 residues. Germline V gives CDR1 MNHNY, CDR2 SVGAGI (reference sequence). The CDR3 nucleotides are TGTGCCAGCAGTTACGGTGTAGATACAGATACGCAGTATTTT. It encodes CASSYGVDTDTQYF.